This T cell receptor (beta chain) was sequenced for a study of identifying expanded T cells in peripheral blood. Whole-study findings and limits: Over around two and four weeks, about 15 and 19 clones changed, versus 1.2 between replicates.

No infections or other immune events were documented during collection. Sequencing was performed with immunoSEQ multiplex PCR; in TCRdb, only in-frame clones are kept and a portion is missing. Of 85,000 to 120,000 clones in the sample, about 91% were seen once. With regard to this clone: The antigen is undetermined.

Germline assignment: CDR1 SGHVS and CDR2 FQNEAQ. With V trimmed by 5 bases and J by 5 bases, 6 bases remained unmatched. This CDR3 spans 14 amino acids. This sequence was found in a person between 18 and 75 years old in good health. Specimen: blood. This chain uses TRBV7-8 with TRBJ2-5, with 9 positions matching TRBD2. CDR3 coding DNA: TGTGCCAGCAGCCCCGGGACTAGCCGGGAGACCCAGTACTTC. Residues: CASSPGTSRETQYF.